One and the same sample provided the 20 T cell receptor beta chains below, sequenced in a study of breast tumors, draining lymph nodes, adjacent tissues. TCRdb independently ran MiXCR on the multiplex PCR reads; one entry per CDR3 protein. The table includes about 20,000 distinct CDR3 sequences, approximately 41% detected once. Sequencing was performed on breast tumor tissue. The source is a female donor with breast cancer. Some clones in this sample may be carry-over from other donors' samples.

The rearrangement joins TRBV12-3 or TRBV12-4 to TRBJ1-2; no firm D call. V lost 3 bases, J lost 5 bases, and 7 bases lay in between. The CDR3 extends over 12 amino acids. CDR3 region: CASSLDFYGYTF. In DNA form, the CDR3 reads TGTGCCAGCAGTTTGGACTTTTATGGCTACACCTTC.

J is TRBJ2-3 and V is TRBV7-2; TRBD2 matches at 14 bases. Germline-derived CDR1 and CDR2 are SGHTA and FQGNSA. Trimming at V came to 5 bases and at J to 6 bases, leaving 7 bases not matched to a gene. The CDR3 extends over 16 amino acids. This CDR3 reads CASSRGLAGVYDTQYF. As DNA, the CDR3 is TGTGCCAGCAGCCGGGGACTAGCGGGAGTGTACGATACGCAGTATTTT. Using reference TRBV7-2 and TRBJ2-3 for the parts outside the CDR3, the full variable domain is GAGVSQSPSNKVTEKGKDVELRCDPISGHTALYWYRQSLGQGLEFLIYFQGNSAPDKSGLPSDRFSAERTGGSVSTLTIQRTQQEDSAVYLCASSRGLAGVYDTQYFGPGTRLTVL.

This clonotype was found many times. With a much larger clone just one base away, this may be a read error. The chain carries TRBV6-2 or TRBV6-3 and TRBJ2-1; 10 positions agree with TRBD2. The V and J ends lost 8 bases and 12 bases, in that order; junction bases with no gene match: 10. The CDR3 is made up of 13 amino acids. The germline V gene encodes CDR1 MNHEY and CDR2 SVGEGT. The CDR3 DNA sequence: TGTGCCAGCCGGCAATTAGCGGGAGGAAGGCAGTTCTTC. This gives the protein CASRQLAGGRQFF.

The chain uses TRBV6-4 and TRBJ1-2, with D hard to call. Per the germline V gene, CDR1 is MRHNA and CDR2 is SNTAGT. The CDR3 covers 12 residues. Trimming stripped 0 bases from V and 6 bases from J, with 5 bases between. The CDR3 DNA reads as TGTGCCAGCAGTGACTCGGAAGATGGCTACACCTTC. Its protein product is CASSDSEDGYTF.

The chain uses TRBV5-5 and TRBJ1-2; 11 nucleotides line up with TRBD1. There are 15 residues in the CDR3. J was trimmed by 8 bases and V by 1 base; bases with no gene match: 7. The germline V gene has CDR1 SGHKS and CDR2 YYEKEE (reference sequence). CDR3 bases: TGTGCCAGCAGCTTGATGGACAGGGGGCAGGGAGGCTACACCTTC. Protein: CASSLMDRGQGGYTF.

The chain couples TRBV20-1 to TRBJ2-3; 8 nucleotides line up with TRBD2. This CDR3 is 14 amino acids long. Germline values: CDR1 DFQATT, CDR2 SNEGSKA (reference sequence). Germline trimming cut 5 bases from V and 1 base from J; bases unmatched to any gene: 5. The CDR3 loop is CSAVSGTGTDTQYF. DNA for the CDR3: TGCAGTGCTGTTAGCGGGACCGGCACAGATACGCAGTATTTT.

J is TRBJ1-6 and V is TRBV2; D is unclear. The V gene lost 5 bases and the J gene lost 16 bases, with 12 bases spanning the gap. CDR1 is SNHLY, CDR2 FYNNEI, per germline. This CDR3 has 11 residues. The CDR3 spells CASSYRSELHF. The CDR3, as DNA: TGTGCCAGCAGTTACCGGTCCGAACTCCACTTT.

The rearrangement uses TRBV11-3 and TRBJ2-7, with D perhaps TRBD1 (5 bases). This CDR3 is 14 amino acids long. Between the trimmed V and J ends, which lost 4 bases and 2 bases, there was a span of 12 bases. Germline loops: CDR1 SGHNT, CDR2 YENEEA. CDR3 sequence reads: CASSSYRYTYEQYF. In DNA form, the CDR3 reads TGTGCCAGCAGCTCCTACAGGTACACCTACGAGCAGTACTTC.

In its sample, this clonotype ranks as medium-sized. The CDR3 DNA is TGTGCCAGCAGCAGGAGCCAGGATTCCTACGAGCAGTACTTC. Protein product: CASSRSQDSYEQYF. The rearrangement links TRBV7-8 to TRBJ2-7; unclear D gene. This CDR3 has 14 amino acids. V was pared by 5 bases and J by 1 base, with 12 bases between. In germline, CDR1 is SGHVS, CDR2 FQNEAQ.

For this clonotype: A read error may produce the germline difference seen at one junction end. The genes are TRBV20-1 and TRBJ2-5; weak D call: TRBD1 (6 bases). Germline values: CDR1 DFQATT, CDR2 SNEGSKA (reference sequence). The CDR3 is made up of 11 amino acids. CDR3: CSASRGETRCF. For the CDR3, the DNA is TGCAGTGCTAGCAGGGGAGAGACCCGGTGCTTC.

This clonotype was picked up many times. The J gene is TRBJ2-3, the V gene TRBV20-1, with TRBD2 matching 12 bases. CDR1 is DFQATT and CDR2 is SNEGSKA in the germline V gene (reference sequence). CDR3 size: 15 residues. The ends lost 0 bases at V and 4 bases at J; junction bases unmatched: 2. The DNA for the CDR3 is TGCAGTGCTAGAGATCTAGCGGGAGGGCCAGATACGCAGTATTTT. Translation: CSARDLAGGPDTQYF.

This clonotype was observed a few times. The gene calls are TRBV7-9 and TRBJ2-7; perhaps TRBD2 as D (5 bases). V gave up 1 base and J gave up 12 bases, with 22 bases separating them. There are 15 residues in the CDR3. The V gene's germline CDR1 is SEHNR and CDR2 FQNEAQ (reference sequence). The CDR3 spells CASSLGERKASGMYF. As DNA, the CDR3 is TGTGCCAGCAGCTTAGGGGAGAGGAAGGCCTCCGGGATGTACTTC.

This clonotype appeared many times. The chain joins TRBV6-6 to TRBJ1-4; D not certain. The CDR3 consists of 14 residues. Germline V gives CDR1 MNHNY, CDR2 SVGAGI (reference sequence). The V gene lost 6 bases and the J gene lost 5 bases, with 13 bases spanning the gap. CDR3: CASRTPDGNEKLFF. The CDR3 DNA reads TGTGCCAGCAGAACCCCGGACGGGAATGAAAAACTGTTTTTT.

This clonotype occurred once. This clone may be a read error of a much larger clone one base away. The V gene is TRBV5-5, the J gene TRBJ2-1; 9 nucleotides agree with TRBD2. The V gene's germline CDR1 is SGHKS and CDR2 YYEKEE (reference sequence). This CDR3 is 15 amino acids long. The CDR3 coding sequence is TGTGCCGGCAGCTTGGGTAGCGGGGGATACAATGAGCAGTTCTTC. Protein sequence: CAGSLGSGGYNEQFF.

This chain joins TRBV7-9 and TRBJ1-2, with unresolved D. The V gene lost 1 base and the J gene lost 4 bases, with 7 bases spanning the gap. The V gene's germline CDR1 is SEHNR and CDR2 FQNEAQ (reference sequence). The CDR3 is 13 amino acids. DNA of the CDR3: TGTGCCAGCAGCTTAGAGGACGGCTATGGCTACACCTTC. It yields the protein CASSLEDGYGYTF.

With respect to this clonotype: A much larger clone sits a single nucleotide away, making a read error possible. The rearrangement uses TRBV5-1 and TRBJ2-5; 7 bases map to TRBD2. Germline assignment: CDR1 SGHRS and CDR2 YFSETQ. The ends lost 4 bases at V and 0 bases at J; junction bases unmatched: 9. The length of the CDR3 is 16 residues. DNA for the CDR3: TGCGCCAGCAGCAGGAGGAGCGGGATACACCAAGAGACCCAGTACTTC. As protein: CASSRRSGIHQETQYF.

This clonotype was detected ten times or more. A much bigger clone sits one base away, suggesting this may be a read error. The gene calls are TRBV20-1 and TRBJ2-1; maybe TRBD1 (5 bases). Germline V gene data show CDR1 as DFQATT and CDR2 as SNEGSKA (reference sequence). The length of the CDR3 is 11 residues. CDR3 nucleotide sequence: TGCAGTGCCGGACACTACAATGAGCAGTCCTTC. Translated: CSAGHYNEQSF.

The V call is TRBV10-3, the J call TRBJ2-2; perhaps TRBD1 as D (6 bases). CDR1 and CDR2 (germline): ENHRY, SYGVKD. The CDR3 covers 14 residues. V was pared by 4 bases and J by 14 bases, with 20 bases between. CDR3 DNA sequence: TGTGCCATCAGTGGACAGGTCGCGAACGGGAATCTGTTTTTT. The encoded protein is CAISGQVANGNLFF.

This clonotype appeared many times. This chain links TRBV10-3 with TRBJ2-1; 7 bases line up with TRBD1. The CDR3 loop spans 13 amino acids. Germline CDR1 reads ENHRY; CDR2 reads SYGVKD. The junction had 2 bases not matched to a gene; V was cut back by 5 bases and J by 4 bases. CDR3: CAISRDSYNEQFF. The CDR3 region has the DNA TGTGCCATCAGTCGGGACAGTTACAATGAGCAGTTCTTC.

This clonotype came up many times. Just one base apart from a much larger clone, this may be a read error. This chain links TRBV5-4 with TRBJ2-3, with D perhaps matching TRBD1 (6 bases). Germline V lookup: CDR1 SGHNT, CDR2 YYREEE (reference sequence). V lost 1 base and J 2 bases, leaving 11 bases between the germline ends. The CDR3 contains 15 residues. The CDR3 sequence: CASSLWGTTTDTQYF. CDR3 bases: TGTGCCAGCAGCTTGTGGGGGACAACCACAGATACGCAGTATTTT.